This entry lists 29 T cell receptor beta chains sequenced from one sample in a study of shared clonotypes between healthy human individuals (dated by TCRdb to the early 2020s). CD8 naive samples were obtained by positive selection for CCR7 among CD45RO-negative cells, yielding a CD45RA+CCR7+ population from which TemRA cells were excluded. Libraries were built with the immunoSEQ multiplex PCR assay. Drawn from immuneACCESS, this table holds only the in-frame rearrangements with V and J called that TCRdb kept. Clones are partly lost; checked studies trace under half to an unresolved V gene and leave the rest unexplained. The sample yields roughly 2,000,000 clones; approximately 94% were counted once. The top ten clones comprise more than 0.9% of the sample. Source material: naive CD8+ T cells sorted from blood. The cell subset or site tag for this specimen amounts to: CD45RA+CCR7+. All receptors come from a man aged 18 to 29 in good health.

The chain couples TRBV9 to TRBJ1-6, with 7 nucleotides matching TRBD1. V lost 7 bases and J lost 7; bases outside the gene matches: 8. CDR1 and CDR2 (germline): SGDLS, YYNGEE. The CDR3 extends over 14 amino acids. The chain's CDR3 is CASREGAGNSPLHF. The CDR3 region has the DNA TGTGCCAGCCGGGAGGGGGCAGGGAATTCACCCCTCCACTTT.

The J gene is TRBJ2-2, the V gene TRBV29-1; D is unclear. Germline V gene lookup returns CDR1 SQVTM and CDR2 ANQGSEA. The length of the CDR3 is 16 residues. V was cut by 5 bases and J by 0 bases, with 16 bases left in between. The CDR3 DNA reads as TGCAGCGTTCTTCCAAGGACGGCGTCGAACACCGGGGAGCTGTTTTTT. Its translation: CSVLPRTASNTGELFF.

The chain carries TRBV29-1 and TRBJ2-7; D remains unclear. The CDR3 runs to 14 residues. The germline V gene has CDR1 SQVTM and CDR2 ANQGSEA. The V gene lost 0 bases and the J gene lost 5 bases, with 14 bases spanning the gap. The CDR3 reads CSVEDLPGGNEQYF. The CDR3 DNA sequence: TGCAGCGTTGAAGATCTCCCGGGCGGAAACGAGCAGTACTTC.

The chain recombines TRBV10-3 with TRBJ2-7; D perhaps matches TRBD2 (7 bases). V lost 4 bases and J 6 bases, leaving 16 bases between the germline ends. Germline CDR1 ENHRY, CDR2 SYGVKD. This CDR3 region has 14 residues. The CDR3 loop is CAISVSRGPPEQYF. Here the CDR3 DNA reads TGTGCCATCAGTGTCTCGCGGGGGCCCCCCGAGCAGTACTTC.

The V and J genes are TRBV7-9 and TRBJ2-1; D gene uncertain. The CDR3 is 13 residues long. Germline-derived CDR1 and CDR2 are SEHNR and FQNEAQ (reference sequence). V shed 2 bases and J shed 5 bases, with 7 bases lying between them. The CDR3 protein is CASSLSQDNEQFF. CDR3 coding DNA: TGTGCCAGCAGCTTATCCCAAGACAATGAGCAGTTCTTC.

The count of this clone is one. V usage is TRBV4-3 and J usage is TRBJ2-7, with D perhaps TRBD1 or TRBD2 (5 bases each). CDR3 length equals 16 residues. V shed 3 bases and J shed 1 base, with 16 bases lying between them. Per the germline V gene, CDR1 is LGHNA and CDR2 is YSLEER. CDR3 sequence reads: CASSQVTGTGSYEQYF. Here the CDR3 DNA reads TGCGCCAGCAGCCAGGTGACCGGGACCGGATCCTACGAGCAGTACTTC.

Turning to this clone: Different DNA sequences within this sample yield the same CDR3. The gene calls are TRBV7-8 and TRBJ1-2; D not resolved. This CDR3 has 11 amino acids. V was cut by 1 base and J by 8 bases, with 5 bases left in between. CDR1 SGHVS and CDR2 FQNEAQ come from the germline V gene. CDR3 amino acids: CASSLGGGYTF. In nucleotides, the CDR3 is TGTGCCAGCAGCTTAGGAGGGGGCTACACCTTC.

This CDR3 is CASSLFNQETYGYTF. CDR3 DNA sequence: TGTGCCAGCAGCTTGTTCAACCAGGAGACCTATGGCTACACCTTC. V is TRBV5-4 and J is TRBJ1-2; no clear D gene. The germline gives CDR1 SGHNT, CDR2 YYREEE (reference sequence). The V end was cut by 1 base, the J end by 4 bases, with 14 bases between. The CDR3 is made up of 15 amino acids.

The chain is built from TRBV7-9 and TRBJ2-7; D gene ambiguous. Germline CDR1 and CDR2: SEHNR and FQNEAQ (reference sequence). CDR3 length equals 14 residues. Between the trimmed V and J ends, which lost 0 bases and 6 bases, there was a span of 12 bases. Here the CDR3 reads CASSLALSPGEQYF. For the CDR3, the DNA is TGTGCCAGCAGCTTAGCTCTAAGCCCCGGCGAGCAGTACTTC.

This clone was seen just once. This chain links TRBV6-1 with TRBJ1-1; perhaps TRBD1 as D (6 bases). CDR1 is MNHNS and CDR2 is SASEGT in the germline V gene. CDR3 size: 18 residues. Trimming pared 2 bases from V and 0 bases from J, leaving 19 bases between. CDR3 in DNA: TGTGCCAGCAGTGAATCGGATTACAGGGACGGGATGAACACTGAAGCTTTCTTT. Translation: CASSESDYRDGMNTEAFF.

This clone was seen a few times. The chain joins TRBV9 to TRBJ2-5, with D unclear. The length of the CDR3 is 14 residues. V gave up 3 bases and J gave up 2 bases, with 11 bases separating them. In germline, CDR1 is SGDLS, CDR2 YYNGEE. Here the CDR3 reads CASSEAGDQETQYF. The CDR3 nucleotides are TGTGCCAGCAGCGAGGCAGGAGATCAAGAGACCCAGTACTTC.

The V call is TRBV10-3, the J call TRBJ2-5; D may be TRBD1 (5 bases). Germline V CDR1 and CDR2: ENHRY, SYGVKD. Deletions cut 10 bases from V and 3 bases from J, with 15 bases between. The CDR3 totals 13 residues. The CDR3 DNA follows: TGTGCCACCCTAGGGGAAAATGAAGAGACCCAGTACTTC. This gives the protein CATLGENEETQYF.

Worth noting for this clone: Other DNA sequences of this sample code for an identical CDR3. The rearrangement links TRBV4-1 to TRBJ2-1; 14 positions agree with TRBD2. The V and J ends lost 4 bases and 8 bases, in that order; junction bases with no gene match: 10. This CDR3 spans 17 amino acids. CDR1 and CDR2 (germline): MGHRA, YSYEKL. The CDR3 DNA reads TGCGCCAGCAGCCTTCACCCGGGACTAGCGGGAGACGATGAGCAGTTCTTC. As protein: CASSLHPGLAGDDEQFF.

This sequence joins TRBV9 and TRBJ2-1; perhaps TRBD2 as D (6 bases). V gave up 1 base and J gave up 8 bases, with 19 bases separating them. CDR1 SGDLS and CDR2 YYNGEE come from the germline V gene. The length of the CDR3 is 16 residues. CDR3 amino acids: CASSVKAGLGLDEQFF. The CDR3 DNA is TGTGCCAGCAGCGTAAAAGCGGGTTTAGGGTTGGATGAGCAGTTCTTC.

Written as DNA, the CDR3 is TGTGCCAGCAGAAGGGGAGCCGAAGCTTTCTTT. Its protein product is CASRRGAEAFF. V gene TRBV25-1 combines with J gene TRBJ1-1; D is perhaps TRBD1 (5 bases). Germline lookup yields CDR1 MGHDK and CDR2 SYGVNS. CDR3 size: 11 residues. Trimming left V 6 bases short and J 8 bases short, with 10 bases between. The full variable domain, its missing parts supplied by reference TRBV25-1 and TRBJ1-1, is EADIYQTPRYLVIGTGKKITLECSQTMGHDKMYWYQQDPGMELHLIHYSYGVNSTEKGDLSSESTVSRIRTEHFPLTLESARPSHTSQYLCASRRGAEAFFGQGTRLTVV.

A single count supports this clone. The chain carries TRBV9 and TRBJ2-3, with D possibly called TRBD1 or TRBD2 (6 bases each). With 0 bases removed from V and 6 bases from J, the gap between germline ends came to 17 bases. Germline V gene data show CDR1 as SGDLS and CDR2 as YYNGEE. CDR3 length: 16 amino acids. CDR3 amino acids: CASSVVWGAELDTQYF. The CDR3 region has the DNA TGTGCCAGCAGCGTAGTTTGGGGGGCGGAGCTCGATACGCAGTATTTT.

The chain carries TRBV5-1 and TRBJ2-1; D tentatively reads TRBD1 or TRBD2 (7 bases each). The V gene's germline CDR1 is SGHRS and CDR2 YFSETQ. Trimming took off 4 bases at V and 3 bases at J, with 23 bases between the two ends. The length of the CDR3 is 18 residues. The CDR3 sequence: CASSPAGGLTSDYNEQFF. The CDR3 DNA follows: TGCGCCAGCAGCCCCGCAGGGGGGCTCACTAGCGACTACAATGAGCAGTTCTTC.

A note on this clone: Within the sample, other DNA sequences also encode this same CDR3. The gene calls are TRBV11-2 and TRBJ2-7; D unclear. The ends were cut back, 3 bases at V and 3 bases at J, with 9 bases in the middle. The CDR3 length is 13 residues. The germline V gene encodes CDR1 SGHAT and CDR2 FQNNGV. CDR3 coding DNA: TGTGCCAGCAGCTTGGCGCCAGACTACGAGCAGTACTTC. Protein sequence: CASSLAPDYEQYF. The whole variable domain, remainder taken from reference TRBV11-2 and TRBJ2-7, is EAGVAQSPRYKIIEKRQSVAFWCNPISGHATLYWYQQILGQGPKLLIQFQNNGVVDDSQLPKDRFSAERLKGVDSTLKIQPAKLEDSAVYLCASSLAPDYEQYFGPGTRLTVT.

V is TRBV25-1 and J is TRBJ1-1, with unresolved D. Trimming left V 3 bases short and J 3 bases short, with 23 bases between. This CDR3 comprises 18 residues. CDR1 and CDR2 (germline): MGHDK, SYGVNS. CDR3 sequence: CASSEFLGQNPRDTEAFF. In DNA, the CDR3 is TGTGCCAGCAGTGAGTTTCTGGGCCAAAACCCGAGGGACACTGAAGCTTTCTTT.

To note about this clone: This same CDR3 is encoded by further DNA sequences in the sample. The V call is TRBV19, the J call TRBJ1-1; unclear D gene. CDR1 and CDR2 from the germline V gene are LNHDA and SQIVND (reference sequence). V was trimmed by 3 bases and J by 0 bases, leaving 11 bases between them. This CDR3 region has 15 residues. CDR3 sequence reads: CASSISGYMNTEAFF. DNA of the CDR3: TGTGCCAGTAGTATCTCGGGTTACATGAACACTGAAGCTTTCTTT.

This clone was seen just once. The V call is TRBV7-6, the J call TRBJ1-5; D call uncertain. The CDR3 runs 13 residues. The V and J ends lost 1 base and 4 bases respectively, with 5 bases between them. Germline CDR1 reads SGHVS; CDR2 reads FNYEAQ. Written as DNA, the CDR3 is TGTGCCAGCAGCTTAGGGGAAAATCAGCCCCAGCATTTT. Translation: CASSLGENQPQHF.

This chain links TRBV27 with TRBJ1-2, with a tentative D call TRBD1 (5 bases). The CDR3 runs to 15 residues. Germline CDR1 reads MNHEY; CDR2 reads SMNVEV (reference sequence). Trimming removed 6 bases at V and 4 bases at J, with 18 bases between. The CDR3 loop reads CASSPVAGGGYGYTF. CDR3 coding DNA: TGTGCCAGCAGCCCCGTTGCGGGGGGGGGCTATGGCTACACCTTC.

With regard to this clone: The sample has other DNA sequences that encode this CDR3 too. DNA for the CDR3: TGTGCCAGCAGCTTAGAGGATACGCAGTATTTT. This encodes CASSLEDTQYF. This chain uses TRBV11-2 with TRBJ2-3; no firm D call. The germline CDR1 and CDR2 sequences are SGHAT and FQNNGV. The CDR3 runs 11 residues. Trimming took 0 bases from V and 6 from J, leaving 1 base between them. The variable domain in full, with the rest retrieved from reference TRBV11-2 and TRBJ2-3, is EAGVAQSPRYKIIEKRQSVAFWCNPISGHATLYWYQQILGQGPKLLIQFQNNGVVDDSQLPKDRFSAERLKGVDSTLKIQPAKLEDSAVYLCASSLEDTQYFGPGTRLTVL.

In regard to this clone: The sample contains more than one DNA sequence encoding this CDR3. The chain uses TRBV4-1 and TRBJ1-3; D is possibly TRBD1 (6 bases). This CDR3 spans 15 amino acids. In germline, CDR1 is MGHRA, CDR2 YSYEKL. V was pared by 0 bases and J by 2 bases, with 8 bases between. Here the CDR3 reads CASSQDRGAGNTIYF. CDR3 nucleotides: TGCGCCAGCAGCCAAGACAGGGGAGCTGGAAACACCATATATTTT.

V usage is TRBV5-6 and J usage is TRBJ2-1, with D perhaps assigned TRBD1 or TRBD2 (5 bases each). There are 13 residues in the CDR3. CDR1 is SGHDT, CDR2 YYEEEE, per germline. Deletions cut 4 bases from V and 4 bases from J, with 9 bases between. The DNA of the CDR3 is TGTGCCAGCAGCGGGGACGATTACAATGAGCAGTTCTTC. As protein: CASSGDDYNEQFF.

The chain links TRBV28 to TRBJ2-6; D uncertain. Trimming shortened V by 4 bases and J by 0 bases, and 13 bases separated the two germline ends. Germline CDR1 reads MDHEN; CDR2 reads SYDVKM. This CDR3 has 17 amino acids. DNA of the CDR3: TGTGCCAGCAGTTATGGTCCCGCAGGCTCTGGGGCCAACGTCCTGACTTTC. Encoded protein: CASSYGPAGSGANVLTF.

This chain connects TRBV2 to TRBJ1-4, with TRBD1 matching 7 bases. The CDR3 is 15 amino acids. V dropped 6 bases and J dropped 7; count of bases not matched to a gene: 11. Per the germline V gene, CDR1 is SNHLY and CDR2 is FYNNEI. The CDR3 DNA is TGTGCCAGCAGACCGCGGAGGGAGGGGGCTGAAAAACTGTTTTTT. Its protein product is CASRPRREGAEKLFF.

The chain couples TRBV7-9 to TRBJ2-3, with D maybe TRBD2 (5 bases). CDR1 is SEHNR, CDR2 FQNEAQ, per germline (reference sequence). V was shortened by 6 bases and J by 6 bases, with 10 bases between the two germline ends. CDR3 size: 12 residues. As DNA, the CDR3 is TGTGCCAGCAGTCGAGGGCCGGATACGCAGTATTTT. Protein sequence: CASSRGPDTQYF.

CDR3 DNA sequence: TGTGCCAGCGGGATCAATTCACCCCTCCACTTT. Encoded protein: CASGINSPLHF. This chain uses TRBV5-4 with TRBJ1-6, with D unresolved. The CDR3 runs to 11 residues. The ends were cut back, 7 bases at V and 7 bases at J, with 6 bases in the middle. Germline CDR1 reads SGHNT; CDR2 reads YYREEE (reference sequence).